The present entry profiles one TCR beta chain with its context. Its specificity is not known. This CDR3 has 14 amino acids. The germline V and J ends were trimmed by 1 base and 6 bases, with 7 bases remaining between them. Both TRBC1 and TRBC2 were covered by a beta constant-region primer of two equimolar oligonucleotides. Ligated cDNA was amplified by four rounds of PCR with nested alpha and beta constant-region primers and SP2. A single record per CDR3 protein comes from TCRdb applying MiXCR to the UMI-ligation and nested PCR reads. Of 85,000 to 130,000 distinct CDR3 sequences in the sample, about 14% were seen once. The sample originates from a study of naive and memory T cell subsets. Whole-study findings and limits: Between naive and memory subsets, TCR abundance power law exponents differed. Naive repertoires, especially CD8, held a few larger clonotypes, possibly memory cells re-expressing CD45RA.

Sequencing was performed on naive CD8+ T cells from blood. The sequence was collected from a human donor in good health. The chain recombines TRBV12-3 or TRBV12-4 with TRBJ1-6; D is uncertain. This chain's CDR3 is CASSLGASNSPLHF. As DNA, the CDR3 is TGTGCCAGCAGTTTAGGGGCCTCTAATTCACCCCTCCACTTT.